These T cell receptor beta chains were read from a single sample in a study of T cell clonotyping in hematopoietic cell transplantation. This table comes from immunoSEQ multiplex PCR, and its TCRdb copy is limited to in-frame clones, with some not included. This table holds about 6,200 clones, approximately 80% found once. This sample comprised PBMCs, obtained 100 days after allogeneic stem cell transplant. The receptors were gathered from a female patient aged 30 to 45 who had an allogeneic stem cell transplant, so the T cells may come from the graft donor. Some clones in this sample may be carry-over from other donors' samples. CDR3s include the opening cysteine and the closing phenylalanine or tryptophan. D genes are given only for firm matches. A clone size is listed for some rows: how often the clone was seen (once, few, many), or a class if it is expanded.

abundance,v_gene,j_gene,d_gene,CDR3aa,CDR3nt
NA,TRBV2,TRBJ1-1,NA,CASSLGLNTEAFF,TGTGCCAGCAGTCTGGGACTAAACACTGAAGCTTTCTTT
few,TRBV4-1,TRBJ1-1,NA,CASSRTIGQTEAFF,TGCGCCAGCAGCCGAACGATAGGACAGACTGAAGCTTTCTTT
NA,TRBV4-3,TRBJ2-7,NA,CASSQDPRELWHSYEQYF,TGCGCCAGCAGCCAAGACCCTCGGGAGCTCTGGCACTCCTACGAGCAGTACTTC
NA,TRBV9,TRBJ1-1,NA,CASSAEGSYTEAFF,TGTGCCAGCAGCGCCGAGGGGAGTTACACTGAAGCTTTCTTT
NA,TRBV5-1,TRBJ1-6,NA,CASSLVPGESSYNSPLHF,TGCGCCAGCAGCTTGGTCCCAGGAGAGAGCTCCTATAATTCACCCCTCCACTTT
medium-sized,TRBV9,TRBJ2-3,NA,CASSPSKSTSTDTQYF,TGTGCCAGCAGCCCGTCAAAAAGTACTAGCACAGATACGCAGTATTTT
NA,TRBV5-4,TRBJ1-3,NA,CASSFDTVAGRVSSGNTIYF,TGTGCCAGCAGCTTTGATACCGTCGCGGGTCGCGTGAGCTCTGGAAACACCATATATTTT
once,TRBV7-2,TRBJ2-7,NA,CASSSTGRLGREQYF,TGTGCCAGCAGCTCGACAGGGCGCCTGGGGAGGGAGCAGTACTTC
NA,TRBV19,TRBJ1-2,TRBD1,CASVRGQGRNYGYTF,TGTGCCAGTGTACGGGGACAGGGAAGAAACTATGGCTACACCTTC
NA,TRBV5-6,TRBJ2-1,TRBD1,CASSAGTGVLNEQFF,TGTGCCAGCAGCGCCGGGACAGGAGTGCTCAATGAGCAGTTCTTC
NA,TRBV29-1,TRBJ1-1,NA,CSVAEWSSNTEAFF,TGCAGCGTCGCCGAATGGAGCTCGAACACTGAAGCTTTCTTT
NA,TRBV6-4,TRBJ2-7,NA,CASSETPYEQYF,TGTGCCAGCAGTGAGACCCCCTACGAGCAGTACTTC
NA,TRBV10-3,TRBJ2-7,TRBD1,CAISPGQGASEQYF,TGTGCCATCAGTCCGGGACAGGGGGCCTCCGAGCAGTACTTC
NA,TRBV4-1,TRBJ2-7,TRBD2,CASSQSPGLGDYEQYF,TGCGCCAGCAGCCAATCACCGGGACTAGGAGACTACGAGCAGTACTTC
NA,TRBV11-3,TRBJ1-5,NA,CASSSRGGDQPQHF,TGTGCCAGCAGCTCGAGGGGGGGGGATCAGCCCCAGCATTTT
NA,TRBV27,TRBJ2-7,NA,CASSLEAGAAFAQYF,TGTGCCAGCAGTTTAGAGGCGGGGGCAGCCTTTGCCCAGTACTTC
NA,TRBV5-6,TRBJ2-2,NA,CASSWSSGELFF,TGTGCCAGCAGCTGGAGTTCCGGGGAGCTGTTTTTT
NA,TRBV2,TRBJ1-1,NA,CASSYGGLNTEAFF,TGTGCCAGCAGTTACGGAGGGTTGAACACTGAAGCTTTCTTT
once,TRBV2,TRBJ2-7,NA,CASRGALYEQYF,TGTGCCAGCCGGGGGGCCCTCTACGAGCAGTACTTC
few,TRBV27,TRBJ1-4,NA,CASSSWGQPNEKLFF,TGTGCCAGCAGTTCCTGGGGACAACCTAATGAAAAACTGTTTTTT
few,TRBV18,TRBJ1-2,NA,CASSPQGGNGYTF,TGTGCCAGCTCACCTCAGGGAGGTAACGGCTACACCTTC
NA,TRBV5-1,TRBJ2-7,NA,CASSLQGASYEQYF,TGCGCCAGCAGCTTGCAGGGTGCCTCCTACGAGCAGTACTTC
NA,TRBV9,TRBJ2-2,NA,CASNGLTHALGGELFF,TGTGCCAGCAACGGCCTTACCCATGCCCTCGGCGGGGAGCTGTTTTTT
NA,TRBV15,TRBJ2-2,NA,CATSLRGDLKGELFF,TGTGCCACCAGCTTACGAGGGGATCTAAAGGGGGAGCTGTTTTTT
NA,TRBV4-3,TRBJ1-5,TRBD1,CASSQEATGGGKEPQHF,TGCGCCAGCAGCCAAGAGGCGACAGGGGGCGGAAAGGAGCCCCAGCATTTT
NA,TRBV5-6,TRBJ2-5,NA,CASSLVETQYF,TGTGCCAGCAGCTTGGTCGAGACCCAGTACTTC
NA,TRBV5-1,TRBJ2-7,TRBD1,CASSPGTAQPYEQYF,TGCGCCAGCAGCCCAGGGACAGCCCAACCCTACGAGCAGTACTTC